This T cell receptor (beta chain) comes out of a study of T-cell reconstitution after alpha-beta-depleted transplantation in children. The CDR3 is 16 amino acids. V was clipped by 2 bases and J by 3 bases, with 17 bases between them. Per germline, CDR1 GTSNPN and CDR2 SVGIG (reference sequence). Preparing the TCRbeta library involved the use of unique molecular identifiers. TCRdb reprocessed the PCR reads with MiXCR, giving one entry per CDR3 protein. The profile shows some 350,000 distinct CDR3 sequences, about 9.3% of them singletons. The source is a human donor who donated a stem cell graft to a child with acute lymphoblastic leukemia. J is TRBJ1-3 and V is TRBV30; D is unclear. The specimen was PBMCs from the stem cell graft donor, collected from the stem cell graft. CDR3 in amino acids: CAWSPTFPRYGNTIYF. The CDR3 bases are TGTGCCTGGAGTCCCACCTTCCCCCGATATGGAAACACCATATATTTT.